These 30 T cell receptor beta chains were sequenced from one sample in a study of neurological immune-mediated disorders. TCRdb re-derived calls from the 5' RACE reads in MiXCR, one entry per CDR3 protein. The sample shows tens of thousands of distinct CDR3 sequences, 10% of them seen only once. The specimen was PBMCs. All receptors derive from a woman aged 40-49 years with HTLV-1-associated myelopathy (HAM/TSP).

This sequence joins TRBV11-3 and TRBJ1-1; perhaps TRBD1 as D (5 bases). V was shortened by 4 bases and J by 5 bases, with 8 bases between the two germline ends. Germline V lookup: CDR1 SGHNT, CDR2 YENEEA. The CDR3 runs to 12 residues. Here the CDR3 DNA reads TGTGCCAGCAGCTCGGGGGTTACTGAAGCTTTCTTT. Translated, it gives CASSSGVTEAFF.

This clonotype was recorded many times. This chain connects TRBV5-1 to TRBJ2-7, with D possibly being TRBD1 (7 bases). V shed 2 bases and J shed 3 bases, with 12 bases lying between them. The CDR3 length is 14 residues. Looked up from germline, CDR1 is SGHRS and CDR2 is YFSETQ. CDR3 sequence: CASSFSQGGYEQYF. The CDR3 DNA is TGCGCCAGCAGCTTTAGCCAGGGGGGCTACGAGCAGTACTTC.

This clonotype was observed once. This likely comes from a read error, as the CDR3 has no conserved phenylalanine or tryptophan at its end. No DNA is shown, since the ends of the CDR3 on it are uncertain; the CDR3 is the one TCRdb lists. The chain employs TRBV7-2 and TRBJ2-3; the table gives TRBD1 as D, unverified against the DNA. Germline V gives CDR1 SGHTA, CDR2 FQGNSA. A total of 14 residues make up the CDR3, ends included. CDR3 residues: CASSYRDYTDTRYI.

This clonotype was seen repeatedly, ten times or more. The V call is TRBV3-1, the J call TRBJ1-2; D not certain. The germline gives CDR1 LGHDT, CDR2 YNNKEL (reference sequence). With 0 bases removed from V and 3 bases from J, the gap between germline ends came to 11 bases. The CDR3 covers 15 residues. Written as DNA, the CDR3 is TGTGCCAGCAGCCAAGAAGTAACACCTCACTATGGCTACACCTTC. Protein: CASSQEVTPHYGYTF. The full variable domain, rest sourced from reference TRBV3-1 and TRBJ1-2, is DTAVSQTPKYLVTQMGNDKSIKCEQNLGHDTMYWYKQDSKKFLKIMFSYNNKELIINETVPNRFSPKSPDKAHLNLHINSLELGDSAVYFCASSQEVTPHYGYTFGSGTRLTVV.

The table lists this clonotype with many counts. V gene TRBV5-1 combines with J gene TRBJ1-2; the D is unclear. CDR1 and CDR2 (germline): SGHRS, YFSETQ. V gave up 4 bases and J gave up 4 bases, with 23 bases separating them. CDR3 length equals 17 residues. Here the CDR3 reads CASSPFLDSDGLYGYTF. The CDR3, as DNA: TGCGCCAGCAGCCCCTTCCTAGACTCGGACGGTCTCTATGGCTACACCTTC. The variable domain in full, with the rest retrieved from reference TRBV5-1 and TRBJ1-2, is KAGVTQTPRYLIKTRGQQVTLSCSPISGHRSVSWYQQTPGQGLQFLFEYFSETQRNKGNFPGRFSGRQFSNSRSEMNVSTLELGDSALYLCASSPFLDSDGLYGYTFGSGTRLTVV.

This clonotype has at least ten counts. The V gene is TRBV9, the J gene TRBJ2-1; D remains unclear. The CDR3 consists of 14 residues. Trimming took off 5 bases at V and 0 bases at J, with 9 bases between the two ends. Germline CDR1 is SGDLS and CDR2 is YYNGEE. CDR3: CASRRLSSYNEQFF. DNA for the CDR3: TGTGCCAGCAGGCGACTGAGCTCCTACAATGAGCAGTTCTTC.

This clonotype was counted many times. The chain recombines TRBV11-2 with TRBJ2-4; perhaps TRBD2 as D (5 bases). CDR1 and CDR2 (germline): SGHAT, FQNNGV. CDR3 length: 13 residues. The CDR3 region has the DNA TGTGCGACGAGGGTGGTAGCCAAAAACATTCAGTACTTC. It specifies CATRVVAKNIQYF.

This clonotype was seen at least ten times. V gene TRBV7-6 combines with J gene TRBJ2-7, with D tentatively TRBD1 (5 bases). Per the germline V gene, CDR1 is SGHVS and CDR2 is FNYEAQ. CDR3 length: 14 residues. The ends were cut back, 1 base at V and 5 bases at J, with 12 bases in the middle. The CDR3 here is CASSLVGQGHEQYF. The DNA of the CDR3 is TGTGCCAGCAGCTTAGTAGGTCAGGGCCACGAGCAGTACTTC.

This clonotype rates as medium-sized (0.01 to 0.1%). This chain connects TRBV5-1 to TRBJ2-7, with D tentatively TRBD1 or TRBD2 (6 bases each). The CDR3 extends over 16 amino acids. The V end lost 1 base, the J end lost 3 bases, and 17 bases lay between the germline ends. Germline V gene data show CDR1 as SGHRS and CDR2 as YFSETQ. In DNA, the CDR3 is TGCGCCAGCAGCTTGATCGGGGTTGGGGGGCTCTACGAGCAGTACTTC. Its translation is CASSLIGVGGLYEQYF.

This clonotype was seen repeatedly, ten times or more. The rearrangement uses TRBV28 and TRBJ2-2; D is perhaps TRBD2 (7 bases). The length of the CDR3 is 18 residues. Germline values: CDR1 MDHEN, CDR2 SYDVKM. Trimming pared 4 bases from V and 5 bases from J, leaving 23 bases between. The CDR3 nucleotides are TGTGCCAGCAGTTCTCCCCTAGGCGGGGGCCCGGGGACCGGGGAGCTGTTTTTT. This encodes CASSSPLGGGPGTGELFF.

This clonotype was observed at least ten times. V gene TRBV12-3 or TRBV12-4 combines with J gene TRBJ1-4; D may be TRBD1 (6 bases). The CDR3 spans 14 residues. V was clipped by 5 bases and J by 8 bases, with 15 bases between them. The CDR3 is CASSPYRVGEKLFF. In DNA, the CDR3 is TGTGCCAGCAGTCCGTACAGGGTGGGGGAAAAACTGTTTTTT.

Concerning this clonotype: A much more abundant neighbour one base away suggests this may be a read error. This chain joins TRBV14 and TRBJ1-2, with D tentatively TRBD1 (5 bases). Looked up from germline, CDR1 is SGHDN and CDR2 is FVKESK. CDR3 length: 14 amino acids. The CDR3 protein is CASSQYGGVRNYSF. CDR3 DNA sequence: TGTGCCAGCAGCCAGTATGGGGGGGTTCGGAACTACAGCTTC.

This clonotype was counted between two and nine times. The CDR3, as DNA: TGTGCCAGCTCACCGTCAGGGGCGTGGGAGCAGTACTTC. This sequence encodes CASSPSGAWEQYF. The chain has TRBV18 and TRBJ2-7; a possible D gene is TRBD1 (6 bases). The CDR3 contains 13 residues. Trimming removed 3 bases from V and 7 bases from J, with 13 bases in between. The germline CDR1 and CDR2 sequences are KGHSH and LQKENI.

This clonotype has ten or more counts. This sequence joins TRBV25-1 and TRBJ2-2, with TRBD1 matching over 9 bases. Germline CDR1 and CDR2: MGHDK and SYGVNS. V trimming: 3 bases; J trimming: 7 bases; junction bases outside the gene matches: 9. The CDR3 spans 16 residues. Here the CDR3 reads CASSDRAQGADGELFF. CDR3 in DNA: TGTGCCAGCAGTGATCGGGCACAGGGGGCGGACGGGGAGCTGTTTTTT.

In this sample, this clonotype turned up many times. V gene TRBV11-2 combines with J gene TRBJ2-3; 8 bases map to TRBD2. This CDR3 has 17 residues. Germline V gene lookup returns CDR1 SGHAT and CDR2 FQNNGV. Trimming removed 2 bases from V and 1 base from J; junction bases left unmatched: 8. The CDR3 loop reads CASSLNDGGGGTDTQYF. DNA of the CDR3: TGTGCCAGCAGCTTAAACGACGGGGGGGGCGGCACAGATACGCAGTATTTT.

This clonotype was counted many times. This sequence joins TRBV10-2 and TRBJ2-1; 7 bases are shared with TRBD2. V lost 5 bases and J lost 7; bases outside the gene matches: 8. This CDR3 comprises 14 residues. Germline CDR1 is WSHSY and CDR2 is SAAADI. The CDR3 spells CASSRSGGWNEQFF. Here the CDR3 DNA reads TGCGCCAGCAGTCGCTCGGGGGGTTGGAATGAGCAGTTCTTC.

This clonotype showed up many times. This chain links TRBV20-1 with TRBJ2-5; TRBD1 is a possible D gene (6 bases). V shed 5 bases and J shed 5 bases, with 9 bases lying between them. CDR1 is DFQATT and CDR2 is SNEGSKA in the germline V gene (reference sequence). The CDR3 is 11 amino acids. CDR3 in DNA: TGCAGTGCTGGGGGCAGGGAGACCCAGTACTTC. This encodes CSAGGRETQYF.

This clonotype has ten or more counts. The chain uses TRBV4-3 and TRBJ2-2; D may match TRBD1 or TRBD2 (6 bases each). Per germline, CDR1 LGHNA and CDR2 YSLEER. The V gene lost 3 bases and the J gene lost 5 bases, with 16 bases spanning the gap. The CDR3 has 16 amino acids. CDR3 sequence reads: CASSQFGGAGTGELFF. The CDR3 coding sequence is TGCGCCAGCAGCCAGTTTGGGGGCGCGGGGACCGGGGAGCTGTTTTTT.

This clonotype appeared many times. This CDR3 reads CASSLFRTGELFF. The DNA for the CDR3 is TGTGCCAGCAGCTTATTTAGGACCGGGGAGCTGTTTTTT. V gene TRBV11-3 combines with J gene TRBJ2-2, with D unresolved. The CDR3 loop spans 13 amino acids. From germline, CDR1 is SGHNT and CDR2 YENEEA. Trimming left V 2 bases short and J 5 bases short, with 6 bases between.

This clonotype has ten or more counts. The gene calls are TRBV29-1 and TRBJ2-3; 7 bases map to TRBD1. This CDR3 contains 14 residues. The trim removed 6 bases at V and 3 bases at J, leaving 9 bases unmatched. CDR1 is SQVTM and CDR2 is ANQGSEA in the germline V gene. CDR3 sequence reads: CSVLRQGSTDTQYF. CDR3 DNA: TGCAGCGTCCTACGACAGGGTAGTACAGATACGCAGTATTTT.

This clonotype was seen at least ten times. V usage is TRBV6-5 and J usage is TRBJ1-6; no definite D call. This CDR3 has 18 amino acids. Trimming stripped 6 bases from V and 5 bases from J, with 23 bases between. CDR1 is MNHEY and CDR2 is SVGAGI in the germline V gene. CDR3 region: CASSRSDFRRLHNSPLHF. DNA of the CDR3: TGTGCCAGCAGCCGCTCCGATTTTCGACGGCTTCATAATTCACCCCTCCACTTT.

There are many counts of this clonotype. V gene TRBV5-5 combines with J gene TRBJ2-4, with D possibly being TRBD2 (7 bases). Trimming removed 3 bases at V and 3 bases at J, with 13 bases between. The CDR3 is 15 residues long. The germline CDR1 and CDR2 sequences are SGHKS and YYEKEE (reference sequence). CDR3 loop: CASSSRGGVKNIQYF. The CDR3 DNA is TGTGCCAGCAGCTCAAGAGGGGGGGTCAAAAACATTCAGTACTTC.

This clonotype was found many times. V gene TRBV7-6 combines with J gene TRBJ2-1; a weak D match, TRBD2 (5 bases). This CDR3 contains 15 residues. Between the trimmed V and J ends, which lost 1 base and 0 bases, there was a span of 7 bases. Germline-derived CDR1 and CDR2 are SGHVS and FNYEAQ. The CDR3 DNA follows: TGTGCCAGCAGCTTAGGGCTAGCCTCCTACAATGAGCAGTTCTTC. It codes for CASSLGLASYNEQFF.

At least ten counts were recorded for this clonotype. As DNA, the CDR3 is TGTGCCAGCAGCGTATCAGGGAGTAATTCACCCCTCCACTTT. Amino acid sequence: CASSVSGSNSPLHF. The V and J genes are TRBV9 and TRBJ1-6; TRBD1 might be the D (5 bases). Germline assignment: CDR1 SGDLS and CDR2 YYNGEE. V was clipped by 1 base and J by 6 bases, with 8 bases between them. The CDR3 length is 14 residues.

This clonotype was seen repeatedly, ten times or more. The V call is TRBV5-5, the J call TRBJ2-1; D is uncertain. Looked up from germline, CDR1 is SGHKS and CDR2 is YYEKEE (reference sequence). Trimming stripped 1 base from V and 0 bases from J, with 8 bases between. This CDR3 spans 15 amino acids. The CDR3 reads CASSLFDSSYNEQFF. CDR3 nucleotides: TGTGCCAGCAGCTTGTTCGATAGCTCCTACAATGAGCAGTTCTTC.

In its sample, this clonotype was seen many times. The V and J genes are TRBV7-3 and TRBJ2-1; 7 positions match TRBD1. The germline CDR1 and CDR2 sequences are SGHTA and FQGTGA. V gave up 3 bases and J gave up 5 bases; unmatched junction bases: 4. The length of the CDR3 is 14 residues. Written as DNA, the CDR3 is TGTGCCAGCAGCTTTGGGACAGCTCACAATGAGCAGTTCTTC. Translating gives CASSFGTAHNEQFF. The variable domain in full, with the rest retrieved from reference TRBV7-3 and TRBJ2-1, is GAGVSQTPSNKVTEKGKYVELRCDPISGHTALYWYRQSLGQGPEFLIYFQGTGAADDSGLPNDRFFAVRPEGSVSTLKIQRTERGDSAVYLCASSFGTAHNEQFFGPGTRLTVL.

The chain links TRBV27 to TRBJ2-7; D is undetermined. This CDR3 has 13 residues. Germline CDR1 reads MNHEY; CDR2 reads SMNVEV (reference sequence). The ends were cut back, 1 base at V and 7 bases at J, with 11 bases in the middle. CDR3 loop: CASSLWGSEEQYF. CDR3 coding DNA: TGTGCCAGCAGTTTATGGGGTTCTGAAGAGCAGTACTTC.

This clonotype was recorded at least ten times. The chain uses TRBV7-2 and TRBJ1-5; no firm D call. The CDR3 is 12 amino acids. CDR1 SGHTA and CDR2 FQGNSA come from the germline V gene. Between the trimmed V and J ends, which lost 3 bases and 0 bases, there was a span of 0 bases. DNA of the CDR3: TGTGCCAGCAGCTTTAGCAATCAGCCCCAGCATTTT. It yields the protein CASSFSNQPQHF.

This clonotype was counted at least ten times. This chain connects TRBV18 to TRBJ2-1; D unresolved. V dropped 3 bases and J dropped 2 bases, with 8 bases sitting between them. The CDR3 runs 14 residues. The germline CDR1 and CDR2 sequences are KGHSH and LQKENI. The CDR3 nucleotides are TGTGCCAGCTCACCGTCCACTACCTACAATGAGCAGTTCTTC. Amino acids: CASSPSTTYNEQFF.

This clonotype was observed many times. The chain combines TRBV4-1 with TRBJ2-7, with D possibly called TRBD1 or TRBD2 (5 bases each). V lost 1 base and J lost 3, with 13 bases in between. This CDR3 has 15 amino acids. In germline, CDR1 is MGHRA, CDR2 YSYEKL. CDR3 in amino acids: CASSQGFGDGYEQYF. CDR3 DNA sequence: TGCGCCAGCAGCCAAGGTTTTGGGGACGGCTACGAGCAGTACTTC.